This passage covers 17 T cell receptor beta chains from one sample sequenced in a study of T cells in localized non-small cell lung cancer (dated by TCRdb to 2020 to 2022). Library creation used the immunoSEQ multiplex PCR assay. The clones in this table, taken by TCRdb from immuneACCESS, are in-frame only. Not every clone is retained; where verified, under half of the shortfall comes from an unresolved V gene, and the cause of the rest is unknown. In this sample the table shows under 50,000 clones, about four fifths of which occur a single time. The top ten clonotypes cover roughly a sixth of the sample. The source material was peripheral blood mononuclear cells, sampled before any cancer treatment. Receptor source: a man aged 35 to 70 with stage III lung adenocarcinoma.

The rearrangement joins TRBV29-1 to TRBJ2-5; no clear D. V was cut by 4 bases and J by 8 bases, with 17 bases left in between. The germline V gene encodes CDR1 SQVTM and CDR2 ANQGSEA. This CDR3 is 13 amino acids long. The CDR3 coding sequence is TGCAGCGTTGGAAGTCCCGTTAAGAGAACCCAGTACTTC. Protein: CSVGSPVKRTQYF. The complete variable domain, with remaining parts taken from reference TRBV29-1 and TRBJ2-5, reads SAVISQKPSRDICQRGTSLTIQCQVDSQVTMMFWYRQQPGQSLTLIATANQGSEATYESGFVIDKFPISRPNLTFSTLTVSNMSPEDSSIYLCSVGSPVKRTQYFGPGTRLLVL.

V usage is TRBV2 and J usage is TRBJ2-6, with no clear D. Looked up from germline, CDR1 is SNHLY and CDR2 is FYNNEI. Trimming removed 2 bases from V and 12 bases from J, with 14 bases in between. The length of the CDR3 is 14 residues. CDR3 amino acids: CASSEFGPRSVLTF. The CDR3 nucleotides read TGTGCCAGCAGTGAATTTGGGCCTCGGTCCGTCCTGACTTTC. The whole variable domain, remainder taken from reference TRBV2 and TRBJ2-6, is EPEVTQTPSHQVTQMGQEVILRCVPISNHLYFYWYRQILGQKVEFLVSFYNNEISEKSEIFDDQFSVERPDGSNFTLKIRSTKLEDSAMYFCASSEFGPRSVLTFGAGSRLTVL.

The chain uses TRBV6-1 and TRBJ2-2; D possibly corresponds to TRBD1 (6 bases). The germline V gene has CDR1 MNHNS and CDR2 SASEGT. V gave up 0 bases and J gave up 1 base, with 12 bases separating them. The CDR3 has 17 amino acids. The DNA for the CDR3 is TGTGCCAGCAGTGAAGCGAATGGGGGACAGAACACCGGGGAGCTGTTTTTT. It yields the protein CASSEANGGQNTGELFF.

A few counts support this clone. The chain has TRBV19 and TRBJ2-3; D not certain. This CDR3 is built from 13 residues. Trimming stripped 0 bases from V and 7 bases from J, with 8 bases between. Germline V CDR1 and CDR2: LNHDA, SQIVND (reference sequence). The CDR3 region is CASSIEGAYTQYF. CDR3 nucleotide sequence: TGTGCCAGTAGTATAGAAGGAGCATATACGCAGTATTTT. The variable domain in full, completed from reference TRBV19 and TRBJ2-3, reads DGGITQSPKYLFRKEGQNVTLSCEQNLNHDAMYWYRQDPGQGLRLIYYSQIVNDFQKGDIAEGYSVSREKKESFPLTVTSAQKNPTAFYLCASSIEGAYTQYFGPGTRLTVL.

Worth noting for this clone: At one end, the junction sequence differs from germline, possibly due to a read error. The chain has TRBV6-5 and TRBJ2-5; D unclear. The CDR3 is made up of 12 amino acids. Germline V lookup: CDR1 MNHEY, CDR2 SVGAGI. The CDR3 DNA is TGTGCCAGCAGTTACGCCCAAGGGACCCAGTACTTC. Protein sequence: CASSYAQGTQYF.

The chain uses TRBV19 and TRBJ2-2, with no clear D. The CDR3 extends over 12 amino acids. CDR1 is LNHDA and CDR2 is SQIVND in the germline V gene (reference sequence). V gave up 5 bases and J gave up 4 bases, with 5 bases separating them. The CDR3 protein is CASSVGTGELFF. The CDR3 DNA sequence: TGTGCCAGTAGTGTGGGCACCGGGGAGCTGTTTTTT. Complete variable domain (other parts from reference TRBV19 and TRBJ2-2): DGGITQSPKYLFRKEGQNVTLSCEQNLNHDAMYWYRQDPGQGLRLIYYSQIVNDFQKGDIAEGYSVSREKKESFPLTVTSAQKNPTAFYLCASSVGTGELFFGEGSRLTVL.

In DNA, the CDR3 is TGTGCCAGCAGTTCCAAAGGGGGATCCTACAATGAGCAGTTCTTC. Protein: CASSSKGGSYNEQFF. This chain joins TRBV6-6 and TRBJ2-1, with D tentatively TRBD1 (6 bases). CDR3 length: 15 amino acids. Trimming took off 4 bases at V and 1 base at J, with 11 bases between the two ends. Looked up from germline, CDR1 is MNHNY and CDR2 is SVGAGI (reference sequence).

The chain combines TRBV5-1 with TRBJ2-7; 8 bases map to TRBD1. CDR3 length: 14 amino acids. The V gene's germline CDR1 is SGHRS and CDR2 YFSETQ. Trimming at V came to 6 bases and at J to 0 bases, leaving 5 bases not matched to a gene. This CDR3 reads CASTGTGNSYEQYF. The DNA for the CDR3 is TGCGCCAGCACCGGGACAGGCAACTCCTACGAGCAGTACTTC.

The rearrangement joins TRBV6-4 to TRBJ2-5, with 8 bases fitting TRBD2. The CDR3 sequence is 15 residues long. CDR1 is MRHNA, CDR2 SNTAGT, per germline. CDR3 in DNA: TGTGCAAACCTCCTCGGGGGGGCTGTCCAAGAGACCCAGTACTTC. Translation: CANLLGGAVQETQYF.

The chain links TRBV5-6 to TRBJ2-7; maybe TRBD1 (6 bases). Germline CDR1 is SGHDT and CDR2 is YYEEEE. V shed 7 bases and J shed 0 bases, with 17 bases lying between them. The CDR3 length is 15 residues. As DNA, the CDR3 is TGTGCCAGCCGCCCCTTCGACAGGAGCTCCTACGAGCAGTACTTC. This codes for CASRPFDRSSYEQYF.

The J gene is TRBJ2-2, the V gene TRBV6-1; 7 bases are shared with TRBD2. V trimming: 7 bases; J trimming: 7 bases; junction bases outside the gene matches: 9. Germline CDR1 is MNHNS and CDR2 is SASEGT. The CDR3 contains 14 residues. The CDR3 DNA is TGTGCCAGCACGCCAGGGAGGGTTAACGGGGAGCTGTTTTTT. Encoded protein: CASTPGRVNGELFF.

The V call is TRBV6-5, the J call TRBJ2-4, with 7 bases identical to TRBD2. V was pared by 0 bases and J by 10 bases, with 6 bases of the junction left unmatched. Germline V gene lookup returns CDR1 MNHEY and CDR2 SVGAGI. The CDR3 contains 14 residues. This chain's CDR3 is CASSYSIAGEIQYF. CDR3 nucleotides: TGTGCCAGCAGTTACTCGATAGCGGGTGAAATTCAGTACTTC.

The V and J genes are TRBV9 and TRBJ2-7, with D perhaps given as TRBD1 or TRBD2 (5 bases each). The CDR3 spans 13 residues. V was pared by 2 bases and J by 6 bases, with 12 bases between. Germline assignment: CDR1 SGDLS and CDR2 YYNGEE. The CDR3 nucleotides read TGTGCCAGCAGCGTCGAGGTCGGGGCCGAGCAGTACTTC. It translates to CASSVEVGAEQYF.

This clone was seen once. The CDR3 DNA reads as TGTGCCAGCAGCCCCGGGACTAGCGGGGGGTACACAGATACGCAGTATTTT. Amino acid sequence: CASSPGTSGGYTDTQYF. V and J are TRBV7-8 and TRBJ2-3; 15 nucleotides line up with TRBD2. Trimming cost V 5 bases and J 2 bases; bases outside gene matches: 5. Per germline, CDR1 SGHVS and CDR2 FQNEAQ. This CDR3 is built from 17 residues.

The genes are TRBV5-6 and TRBJ1-2; D remains ambiguous. The CDR3 covers 12 residues. CDR1 is SGHDT and CDR2 is YYEEEE in the germline V gene. The V and J ends lost 0 bases and 8 bases respectively, with 8 bases between them. The CDR3: CASSLATGGYTF. CDR3 in DNA: TGTGCCAGCAGCTTGGCCACGGGCGGCTACACCTTC.

The chain couples TRBV7-2 to TRBJ1-1, with TRBD1 matching over 8 bases. V lost 1 base to trimming and J lost 4 bases; unmatched junction nucleotides: 8. Germline-derived CDR1 and CDR2 are SGHTA and FQGNSA. This CDR3 has 16 amino acids. CDR3 nucleotides: TGTGCCAGCAGCTTAGGACAGGGGATGGGAACCACTGAAGCTTTCTTT. This gives the protein CASSLGQGMGTTEAFF.

This clone was recorded a few times. The V gene is TRBV29-1, the J gene TRBJ2-7, with D perhaps matching TRBD1 (6 bases). The germline CDR1 and CDR2 sequences are SQVTM and ANQGSEA. Trimming removed 4 bases from V and 4 bases from J, with 11 bases in between. The CDR3 totals 12 residues. The CDR3 loop reads CSVVAGVYEQYF. As DNA, the CDR3 is TGCAGCGTTGTTGCAGGGGTGTACGAGCAGTACTTC.